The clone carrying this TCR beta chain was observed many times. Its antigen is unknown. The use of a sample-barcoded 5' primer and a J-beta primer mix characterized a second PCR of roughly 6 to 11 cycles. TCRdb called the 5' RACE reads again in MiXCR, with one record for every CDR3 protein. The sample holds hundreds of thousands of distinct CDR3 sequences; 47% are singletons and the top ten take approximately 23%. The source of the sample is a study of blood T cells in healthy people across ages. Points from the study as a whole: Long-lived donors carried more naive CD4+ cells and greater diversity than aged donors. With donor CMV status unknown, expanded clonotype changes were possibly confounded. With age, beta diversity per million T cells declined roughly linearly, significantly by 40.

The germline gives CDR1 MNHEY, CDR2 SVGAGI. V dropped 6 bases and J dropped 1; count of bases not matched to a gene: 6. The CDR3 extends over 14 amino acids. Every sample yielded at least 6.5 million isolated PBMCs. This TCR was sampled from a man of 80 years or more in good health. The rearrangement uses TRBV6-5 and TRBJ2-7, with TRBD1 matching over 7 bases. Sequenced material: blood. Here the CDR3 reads CASSSLGQSYEQYF. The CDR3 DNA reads TGTGCCAGCAGCAGCCTGGGACAGTCCTACGAGCAGTACTTC.